This T cell receptor (beta chain) was profiled in a study of early T cells in non-severe SARS-CoV-2 infection. Study-wide points: A preference for anti-spike CD8 responses marked VDJdb matching, which missed private and CD4 specificities.

Many counts were recorded for this clonotype. As yet, its antigen is unknown. Individual cDNA molecules each received unique molecular identifiers attached to them. One entry per CDR3 protein results from TCRdb running MiXCR on the 5' RACE reads. This sample carries under 70,000 distinct CDR3 sequences, 5.6% of them seen once, and the ten largest clones take approximately 6.3%. The TCR comes from an adult who was a healthcare worker with PCR-confirmed SARS-CoV-2 infection or an uninfected control (not recorded which). Sample: whole blood.

As DNA, the CDR3 is TGTGCCAGCAGTTATGGCGCCGGCGCTGAAGCTTTCTTT. This encodes CASSYGAGAEAFF. The chain uses TRBV6-6 and TRBJ1-1; D not certain. The V gene's germline CDR1 is MNHNY and CDR2 SVGAGI (reference sequence). With 3 bases removed from V and 6 bases from J, the gap between germline ends came to 11 bases. This CDR3 spans 13 amino acids.